Sequencing of this T cell receptor beta chain was carried out in a study of cytomegalovirus exposure and HLA in healthy donors. The PCR employed 60 Vbeta primers together with 13 Jbeta primers. Assay used: immunoSEQ multiplex PCR; TCRdb lists only in-frame clones, some missing. In the table there are approximately 75,000 clones, 60% to 75% of which are singletons. CDR3 length: 14 residues. The junction had 9 bases not matched to a gene; V was cut back by 4 bases and J by 8 bases. From germline, CDR1 is SGHNT and CDR2 YYREEE (reference sequence). The sequence derives from a man aged 40-49 years in good health and CMV-seropositive. Sequenced sample: PBMCs. The chain links TRBV5-4 to TRBJ1-2; 9 nucleotides line up with TRBD1. CDR3 protein: CASSPRTGVNGYTF. The CDR3 DNA is TGTGCCAGCAGCCCCAGGACAGGGGTAAACGGCTACACCTTC. The whole variable domain, remainder taken from reference TRBV5-4 and TRBJ1-2, is ETGVTQSPTHLIKTRGQQVTLRCSSQSGHNTVSWYQQALGQGPQFIFQYYREEENGRGNFPPRFSGLQFPNYSSELNVNALELDDSALYLCASSPRTGVNGYTFGSGTRLTVV.